The 23 T cell receptor beta chains in this list originate from one sample, sequenced in a study of naive and memory T cell subsets. The beta constant-region primer was an equimolar mix of two oligonucleotides covering TRBC1 and TRBC2. TCRdb itself ran the UMI-ligation and nested PCR reads through MiXCR, one entry per CDR3 protein. Seen here are under 40,000 distinct CDR3 sequences, more than 10% observed once, and the top ten hold approximately 20%. Sequencing was carried out using effector memory CD4+ T cells from blood. Documented subset: effector memory, CD45RA- CD27-. The source of these receptors is a human donor in good health.

This clonotype was counted between two and nine times. The chain carries TRBV15 and TRBJ1-2; 8 bases line up with TRBD1. This CDR3 is built from 14 residues. The germline V gene has CDR1 LNHNV and CDR2 YYDKDF (reference sequence). V shed 3 bases, J shed 6 bases, and the junction held 6 bases outside the gene matches. CDR3 bases: TGTGCCACCAGCAGCCGCACGACAGGGGATGGCTACACCTTC. Translating gives CATSSRTTGDGYTF.

The chain is built from TRBV19 and TRBJ1-1; D remains ambiguous. The V end was cut by 2 bases, the J end by 1 base, with 17 bases between. Germline assignment: CDR1 LNHDA and CDR2 SQIVND (reference sequence). The CDR3 is made up of 17 amino acids. CDR3 coding DNA: TGTGCCAGTAGTATACCCCGTGAGGGTCGGGGGAACACTGAAGCTTTCTTT. The encoded protein is CASSIPREGRGNTEAFF.

This clonotype was seen once. V is TRBV6-2 or TRBV6-3 and J is TRBJ2-7, with D possibly TRBD1 on 6 matching bases. The CDR3 has 14 residues. Germline assignment: CDR1 MNHEY and CDR2 SVGEGT. Trimming cost V 5 bases and J 2 bases, with 13 bases left between them. CDR3 bases: TGTGCCAGCAGTACCACGACAGGTACCTACGAGCAGTACTTC. Translating it yields CASSTTTGTYEQYF.

The chain combines TRBV28 with TRBJ2-1; 10 nucleotides agree with TRBD2. Trimming took 5 bases from V and 3 from J; bases not matched to a gene: 13. Germline CDR1 is MDHEN and CDR2 is SYDVKM. CDR3 length equals 18 residues. The CDR3 DNA is TGTGCCAGCAGTCCCCACCCGGGACTAGCGAGGGACTACAATGAGCAGTTCTTC. It specifies CASSPHPGLARDYNEQFF.

In its sample, this clonotype was seen a few times. V and J are TRBV6-5 and TRBJ2-2; tentatively, D is TRBD1 (6 bases). Trimming removed 4 bases at V and 8 bases at J, with 14 bases between. Germline-derived CDR1 and CDR2 are MNHEY and SVGAGI. The CDR3 runs 14 residues. CDR3: CASSFIQGAGELFF. The CDR3 nucleotides are TGTGCCAGCAGTTTCATACAGGGTGCAGGGGAGCTGTTTTTT.

This clonotype has a handful of counts. V is TRBV24-1 and J is TRBJ2-5, with 9 nucleotides matching TRBD1. Germline V gene lookup returns CDR1 KGHDR and CDR2 SFDVKD. This CDR3 has 15 residues. Trimming cost V 10 bases and J 0 bases; bases outside gene matches: 8. The CDR3 spells CATQTGTGYQETQYF. CDR3 nucleotide sequence: TGTGCCACACAAACCGGGACAGGGTACCAAGAGACCCAGTACTTC.

The chain combines TRBV6-6 with TRBJ1-2; D gene ambiguous. Germline V gene sequence: CDR1 MNHNY, CDR2 SVGAGI (reference sequence). V shed 10 bases and J shed 5 bases, with 14 bases lying between them. The length of the CDR3 is 12 residues. The CDR3 loop is CATHPGGYGYTF. CDR3 nucleotide sequence: TGTGCCACCCACCCCGGAGGGTATGGCTACACCTTC.

This clonotype was counted between two and nine times. The chain employs TRBV11-1 and TRBJ1-2, with D uncertain. This CDR3 has 15 residues. Germline V gene lookup returns CDR1 SGHAT and CDR2 FQDESV (reference sequence). The V gene lost 0 bases and the J gene lost 4 bases, with 12 bases spanning the gap. For the CDR3, the DNA is TGTGCCAGCAGCTTAGCGCCTTGGAGCTCCTATGGCTACACCTTC. Protein: CASSLAPWSSYGYTF.

J is TRBJ1-1 and V is TRBV7-2; D might be TRBD1 (6 bases). Per germline, CDR1 SGHTA and CDR2 FQGNSA. V lost 3 bases and J 4 bases, leaving 12 bases between the germline ends. This CDR3 is 14 amino acids long. The CDR3 bases are TGTGCCAGCAGCTTTGGGGGCTCGGTCACTGAAGCTTTCTTT. Translation: CASSFGGSVTEAFF.

This clonotype was seen repeatedly, ten times or more. The chain combines TRBV10-3 with TRBJ2-1, with a weak D call TRBD2 (5 bases). Trimming took 4 bases from V and 2 from J, leaving 12 bases between them. The CDR3 runs 15 residues. Looked up from germline, CDR1 is ENHRY and CDR2 is SYGVKD. CDR3 bases: TGTGCCATCAGTGGGGGAGTAAGTGCCTACAATGAGCAGTTCTTC. Translating gives CAISGGVSAYNEQFF.

This clonotype was found many times. V and J are TRBV20-1 and TRBJ2-7; 7 nucleotides line up with TRBD1. V lost 5 bases and J lost 3; bases outside the gene matches: 7. The germline CDR1 and CDR2 sequences are DFQATT and SNEGSKA (reference sequence). The CDR3 spans 13 residues. Here the CDR3 DNA reads TGCAGTGCTCTACAGGGGACCCGCTACGAGCAGTACTTC. It is translated as CSALQGTRYEQYF.

The chain carries TRBV3-1 and TRBJ2-7; D call uncertain. V was shortened by 2 bases and J by 8 bases, with 16 bases between the two germline ends. Germline V CDR1 and CDR2: LGHDT, YNNKEL (reference sequence). This CDR3 spans 14 amino acids. The CDR3 here is CASSQLLFRFKQYF. Here the CDR3 DNA reads TGTGCCAGCAGCCAACTCCTATTCCGATTTAAGCAGTACTTC.

Written as DNA, the CDR3 is TGTGCCAGCAGCCCGACCGGATTCAGGGGGAACTATGGCTACACCTTC. Translating gives CASSPTGFRGNYGYTF. This rearrangement joins TRBV7-2 to TRBJ1-2; 7 bases align to TRBD1. CDR1 SGHTA and CDR2 FQGNSA come from the germline V gene. The junction had 11 bases not matched to a gene; V was cut back by 5 bases and J by 2 bases. CDR3 size: 16 residues.

This clonotype was detected many times. The V call is TRBV18, the J call TRBJ2-1; no firm D call. Germline V gene lookup returns CDR1 KGHSH and CDR2 LQKENI. V lost 1 base, J lost 6 bases, and 13 bases lay in between. This CDR3 is 15 amino acids long. The CDR3 DNA follows: TGTGCCAGCTCACCACTGGCGGCAGGCCCCAATGAGCAGTTCTTC. It specifies CASSPLAAGPNEQFF.

By share, this clonotype ranks as medium-sized. Here the CDR3 reads CSAPGGGKNTEAFF. CDR3 DNA: TGCAGTGCCCCCGGGGGAGGGAAAAACACTGAAGCTTTCTTT. V gene TRBV20-1 combines with J gene TRBJ1-1; tentative D call: TRBD1 (5 bases). Germline loops: CDR1 DFQATT, CDR2 SNEGSKA (reference sequence). The CDR3 loop spans 14 amino acids. Trimming left V 6 bases short and J 2 bases short, with 16 bases between.

In its sample, this clonotype ranks as medium-sized. V and J are TRBV5-1 and TRBJ1-3, with D tentatively TRBD1 (6 bases). V was cut by 0 bases and J by 0 bases, with 16 bases left in between. CDR1 and CDR2 (germline): SGHRS, YFSETQ. The CDR3 spans 18 residues. CDR3 in amino acids: CASSLAVRDTSSGNTIYF. The CDR3 nucleotides are TGCGCCAGCAGCTTGGCCGTCAGGGACACGAGCTCTGGAAACACCATATATTTT.

This chain links TRBV12-3 or TRBV12-4 with TRBJ2-1, with 8 bases identical to TRBD1. The CDR3 spans 15 residues. J was trimmed by 6 bases and V by 6 bases; bases with no gene match: 10. Here the CDR3 DNA reads TGTGCCAGCAGGGTTCAGGGGGCTGAAGTCAATGAGCAGTTCTTC. Its translation is CASRVQGAEVNEQFF.

The chain employs TRBV4-3 and TRBJ2-3; 11 bases are shared with TRBD2. Trimming cost V 2 bases and J 1 base; bases outside gene matches: 11. CDR1 and CDR2 from the germline V gene are LGHNA and YSLEER. This CDR3 contains 19 residues. CDR3 sequence (DNA): TGCGCCAGCAGCCAAACTGGACTAGCGGGCCCCCTAGGCACAGATACGCAGTATTTT. Amino acid sequence: CASSQTGLAGPLGTDTQYF.

Here the CDR3 reads CSAREGNSRDSYEQYF. CDR3 nucleotide sequence: TGCAGTGCTAGAGAGGGGAATTCCCGGGACTCTTACGAGCAGTACTTC. The V gene is TRBV20-1, the J gene TRBJ2-7, with TRBD2 as a possible D gene (6 bases). Trimming took off 0 bases at V and 4 bases at J, with 19 bases between the two ends. Germline V lookup: CDR1 DFQATT, CDR2 SNEGSKA (reference sequence). CDR3 length equals 16 residues.

The chain carries TRBV5-6 and TRBJ2-5; 7 nucleotides line up with TRBD2. The junction had 2 bases not matched to a gene; V was cut back by 2 bases and J by 4 bases. CDR3 size: 13 residues. Germline V gene data show CDR1 as SGHDT and CDR2 as YYEEEE. CDR3 sequence reads: CASSFWGGETQYF. DNA of the CDR3: TGTGCCAGCAGCTTCTGGGGGGGAGAGACCCAGTACTTC.

This clonotype was counted many times. The rearrangement links TRBV10-3 to TRBJ2-1, with TRBD2 as a possible D gene (6 bases). The CDR3 totals 15 residues. With 4 bases removed from V and 0 bases from J, the gap between germline ends came to 10 bases. The germline CDR1 and CDR2 sequences are ENHRY and SYGVKD. The CDR3 sequence: CAISVRGSSYNEQFF. CDR3 nucleotide sequence: TGTGCCATCAGTGTTCGGGGGTCCTCCTACAATGAGCAGTTCTTC.

At least ten counts were recorded for this clonotype. V usage is TRBV19 and J usage is TRBJ2-1; no firm D call. CDR3 length equals 15 residues. The germline V gene has CDR1 LNHDA and CDR2 SQIVND (reference sequence). Trimming removed 1 base at V and 8 bases at J, with 15 bases between. CDR3 nucleotide sequence: TGTGCCAGTAGTATAGGCAACAGCCACACGGATGAGCAGTTCTTC. This gives the protein CASSIGNSHTDEQFF.

Comments on this clonotype: A read error is possible here, since a much larger clone lies one base away. V usage is TRBV5-1 and J usage is TRBJ1-5; D gene uncertain. This CDR3 has 13 amino acids. The germline gives CDR1 SGHRS, CDR2 YFSETQ. The CDR3 coding sequence is TGCGCCAGCAGCAGGGATAGCAATAAGCCCCAGCATTTT. Protein product: CASSRDSNKPQHF.